The subject of this entry is one TCR beta chain. What it recognizes is unknown. This entry is derived from a study of beta chain features in type 1 diabetes. Regarding the study as a whole: There were fewer insertions and more deletions at the VDJ junctions of type 1 diabetes patients. PCR may have favored shorter templates equally in patients and controls.

Isolated RNA was reverse transcribed in full, so expressed TCRB transcripts were sequenced. Clones were read by immunoSEQ multiplex PCR, and TCRdb kept only the in-frame ones, dropping some. The sample consists of 430,000 or so clones, 11% of them appearing once. J was trimmed by 5 bases and V by 5 bases; bases with no gene match: 8. Germline values: CDR1 SGHRS, CDR2 YFSETQ. The CDR3 runs 14 residues. This clonotype was sampled from a woman aged 18-35 years in good health. Sequenced: naive CD4+ T cells from blood. The chain combines TRBV5-1 with TRBJ2-5, with 8 bases lining up with TRBD2. The DNA for the CDR3 is TGCGCCAGCAGTATCGGGAGGGCCAGGGAGACCCAGTACTTC. Encoded protein: CASSIGRARETQYF. The full variable domain, with the rest looked up from reference TRBV5-1 and TRBJ2-5, is KAGVTQTPRYLIKTRGQQVTLSCSPISGHRSVSWYQQTPGQGLQFLFEYFSETQRNKGNFPGRFSGRQFSNSRSEMNVSTLELGDSALYLCASSIGRARETQYFGPGTRLLVL.